This T cell receptor beta chain was found in a study of identical twins. CDR1 LNHNV and CDR2 YYDKDF come from the germline V gene (reference sequence). The CDR3 covers 14 residues. V was clipped by 6 bases and J by 2 bases; unmatched bases: 3. TCRdb used MiXCR to reprocess the 5' RACE reads, holding one entry per CDR3 protein. The sample consists of 650,000 to 800,000 distinct CDR3 sequences, around 8.6% of them appearing once. This clonotype has only a few counts. Another study also made use of these data, one on yellow fever vaccine responses in identical twins. From that paper: As reported, the vaccine T cell response of twins seemed partly convergent and partly personalized.

The clonotype originates from a woman aged 18-35 years in good health. The sample was PBMCs. The chain uses TRBV15 and TRBJ1-5, with 8 bases lining up with TRBD1. Here the CDR3 DNA reads TGTGCCACCAGGGACAGGGAGGGCAATCAGCCCCAGCATTTT. It codes for CATRDREGNQPQHF.